These T cell receptor beta chains were read from a single sample in a study of T cells after yellow fever vaccination. TCRdb re-derived calls from the 5' RACE reads in MiXCR, one entry per CDR3 protein. In the table there are more than 450,000 distinct CDR3 sequences, roughly a fifth of which are singletons. The material sequenced was PBMCs, taken less than 25 days after the first yellow fever vaccination. Source of these receptors: a man between 18 and 29 years old who received the YFV17D yellow fever vaccine. Each CDR3 is given with its conserved first and last residue. D genes are given only for firm matches. Not every row has a clone size; where given, it reads once, few, many or a size class.

.	TRBD2	TRBV7-2	16	TRBJ2-3	CASSPGASGGSLGQYF	TGTGCCAGCAGCCCCGGGGCTAGCGGGGGATCTTTGGGGCAGTATTTT
many	TRBD2	TRBV7-2	14	TRBJ2-1	CASSFTGGGIEQFF	TGTGCCAGCAGCTTCACGGGGGGTGGGATTGAGCAGTTCTTC
few	.	TRBV29-1	14	TRBJ2-3	CSVEWRGGGDTQYF	TGCAGCGTTGAATGGCGGGGAGGAGGGGATACGCAGTATTTT
.	.	TRBV20-1	14	TRBJ2-7	CSAGGGSPKSEQYF	TGCAGTGCTGGGGGTGGCAGCCCGAAGAGCGAGCAGTACTTC
few	.	TRBV14	15	TRBJ1-1	CASSPRRGRHTEAFF	TGTGCCAGCAGCCCGAGGCGGGGGAGGCACACTGAAGCTTTCTTT
.	.	TRBV29-1	16	TRBJ2-5	CSVEEPTGAYQETQYF	TGCAGCGTTGAAGAACCAACGGGGGCGTACCAAGAGACCCAGTACTTC
.	.	TRBV19	11	TRBJ2-7	CASSIARIKYF	TGTGCCAGTAGTATAGCCAGGATCAAGTACTTC
.	.	TRBV14	14	TRBJ2-5	CASSQDGARETQYF	TGTGCCAGCAGCCAAGACGGGGCACGGGAGACCCAGTACTTC
.	.	TRBV7-6	19	TRBJ2-6	CASSLDLTGAFSGANVLTF	TGTGCCAGCAGCCTTGATCTCACGGGGGCGTTCAGTGGGGCCAACGTCCTGACTTTC
few	.	TRBV6-1	13	TRBJ1-6	CASSPGVDSPLHF	TGTGCCAGCAGTCCGGGGGTGGATTCACCCCTCCACTTT
.	.	TRBV5-1	15	TRBJ1-3	CASSSPESGVDTIYF	TGCGCCAGCAGCTCCCCGGAAAGTGGTGTGGACACCATATATTTT
.	TRBD2	TRBV4-3	16	TRBJ2-1	CASSQDSGGGTNEQFF	TGCGCCAGCAGCCAAGATTCCGGGGGGGGGACGAATGAGCAGTTCTTC
.	.	TRBV5-4	16	TRBJ2-3	CASSLAGGGAPDTQYF	TGTGCCAGCAGCTTGGCAGGTGGGGGGGCCCCCGATACGCAGTATTTT
many	TRBD1	TRBV12-3/TRBV12-4	15	TRBJ2-2	CASRSGTVNTGELFF	TGTGCCAGCAGGTCCGGGACAGTTAACACCGGGGAGCTGTTTTTT
.	.	TRBV5-1	13	TRBJ1-1	CASSMKEATEAFF	TGCGCCAGCAGCATGAAGGAGGCCACTGAAGCTTTCTTT